These T cell receptor beta chains were read from a single sample in a study of blood T cell repertoires in COVID-19. Assay: immunoSEQ multiplex PCR; the TCRdb copy retains only in-frame clones and omits some. This table holds around 200,000 clones, 75% to 90% found once. The sequencing input was peripheral blood. Receptors originate from a woman aged 40 to 50 with COVID-19, enrolled during active disease. The CDR3 runs from the conserved cysteine through the conserved F or W. The D gene is left open where the match is weak. Not all rows give a size; the values are once, few, many and, for expanded clones, a class.

D	size	V	J	CDR3	DNA
.	.	TRBV28	TRBJ2-7	CASSLAGEMNEQYF	TGTGCCAGCAGTTTAGCCGGGGAAATGAACGAGCAGTACTTC
TRBD1	.	TRBV15	TRBJ2-2	CATSGDRAGELFF	TGTGCCACCAGCGGGGACAGGGCCGGGGAGCTGTTTTTT
.	.	TRBV19	TRBJ2-1	CASSQRESVSNEQFF	TGTGCCAGTAGTCAACGGGAGAGCGTCTCCAATGAGCAGTTCTTC
.	many	TRBV14	TRBJ2-7	CASSLGPVRYEQYF	TGTGCCAGCAGTCTGGGGCCAGTCCGGTACGAGCAGTACTTC
.	.	TRBV19	TRBJ1-2	CASSTGTLNYGYTF	TGTGCCAGTAGTACCGGGACACTTAACTATGGCTACACCTTC
TRBD1	few	TRBV10-2	TRBJ1-5	CASRTGGSNQPQHF	TGCGCCAGCAGGACAGGGGGCAGCAATCAGCCCCAGCATTTT
.	few	TRBV14	TRBJ1-4	CASSQVIRTEDEKLFF	TGTGCCAGCAGCCAAGTAATCCGGACAGAGGATGAAAAACTGTTTTTT
TRBD2	.	TRBV6-1	TRBJ2-1	CASSEIAGGPNEQFF	TGTGCCAGCAGTGAAATAGCGGGAGGGCCCAATGAGCAGTTCTTC
.	once	TRBV6-5	TRBJ1-1	CASGGPKTEAFF	TGTGCCAGCGGAGGTCCAAAAACTGAAGCTTTCTTT
.	once	TRBV11-3	TRBJ2-6	CASSPGGAGANVLTF	TGTGCCAGCAGCCCAGGAGGGGCCGGGGCCAACGTCCTGACTTTC
.	.	TRBV6-6	TRBJ1-2	CASSYSGQGAEGYTF	TGTGCCAGCAGTTATTCGGGACAAGGGGCTGAAGGCTACACCTTC
.	.	TRBV6-1	TRBJ1-4	CASSAQGSLFLLGKLFF	TGTGCCAGCAGTGCCCAGGGGAGTCTCTTTCTTCTGGGAAAACTGTTTTTT
TRBD1	.	TRBV6-5	TRBJ2-4	CASRRQGAQNIQYF	TGTGCCAGCAGAAGACAGGGGGCCCAAAACATTCAGTACTTC
.	.	TRBV6-5	TRBJ2-7	CATRLTGVYEQYF	TGTGCCACCAGATTAACGGGGGTCTACGAGCAGTACTTC
TRBD1	.	TRBV7-2	TRBJ1-1	CASSLGTGSTEAFF	TGTGCCAGCAGCTTGGGGACAGGATCTACTGAAGCTTTCTTT
TRBD2	once	TRBV3-1/TRBV3-2	TRBJ2-7	CASSQERASGSPEQYF	TGTGCCAGCAGCCAAGAGAGGGCTAGCGGGAGCCCCGAGCAGTACTTC
.	.	TRBV29-1	TRBJ2-4	CSVAATGENIQYF	TGCAGCGTTGCCGCGACAGGAGAAAACATTCAGTACTTC
.	.	TRBV7-8	TRBJ1-5	CASSPQGSNQPQHF	TGTGCCAGCAGCCCACAGGGAAGCAATCAGCCCCAGCATTTT
.	.	TRBV9	TRBJ1-4	CASSVYRSPNEKLFF	TGTGCCAGCAGCGTGTACAGGAGCCCTAATGAAAAACTGTTTTTT
TRBD1	few	TRBV11-1	TRBJ1-1	CASRIGTGRDTEAFF	TGTGCCAGCAGAATCGGGACAGGGAGGGACACTGAAGCTTTCTTT
TRBD1	once	TRBV6-5	TRBJ2-2	CASIPGGPNTGELFF	TGTGCCAGCATTCCAGGGGGACCGAACACCGGGGAGCTGTTTTTT
.	.	TRBV9	TRBJ1-1	CASSRGRNTEAFF	TGTGCCAGCAGCAGAGGGAGGAACACTGAAGCTTTCTTT
.	once	TRBV7-8	TRBJ2-3	CASSAVPDTQYF	TGTGCCAGCAGCGCAGTTCCAGATACGCAGTATTTT
.	few	TRBV25-1	TRBJ1-6	CASSDPGREYNSPLHF	TGTGCCAGCAGTGATCCCGGCAGGGAATATAATTCACCCCTCCACTTT
TRBD1	.	TRBV27	TRBJ2-7	CASSYGTGFSYEQYF	TGTGCCAGCAGTTACGGGACAGGATTCTCCTACGAGCAGTACTTC
TRBD2	.	TRBV14	TRBJ2-2	CASRRTGTTTTGELFF	TGTGCCAGCAGACGAACCGGGACTACGACCACCGGGGAGCTGTTTTTT
.	few	TRBV19	TRBJ2-4	CASSSRNIQYF	TGTGCCAGTAGTTCCAGAAACATTCAGTACTTC
.	.	TRBV7-9	TRBJ2-2	CATQGTNTGELFF	TGTGCCACCCAGGGCACGAACACCGGGGAGCTGTTTTTT
.	.	TRBV5-1	TRBJ2-7	CASSLTDYEQYF	TGCGCCAGCAGCTTGACAGACTACGAGCAGTACTTC
.	.	TRBV28	TRBJ1-5	CASTAHLVGNQPQHF	TGTGCCAGCACCGCGCACCTAGTAGGCAATCAGCCCCAGCATTTT
.	few	TRBV11-2	TRBJ2-3	CASSLVRGISTDTQYF	TGTGCCAGCAGCTTAGTGAGGGGGATTAGCACAGATACGCAGTATTTT
.	.	TRBV19	TRBJ1-6	CASSIGGFGSPLHF	TGTGCCAGTAGTATAGGAGGGTTCGGCTCACCCCTCCACTTT